Listed here is a single TCR beta chain. The sample originates from a study of blood T cells in healthy people across ages. With a J-beta primer mix and a sample-barcoded 5' primer, a second PCR ran about 6 to 11 cycles. MiXCR, applied by TCRdb to the 5' RACE reads, yields one record per CDR3 protein. Among roughly 800,000 distinct CDR3 sequences, more than 20% were seen once, and the ten largest hold 9.4%. Germline values: CDR1 MGHRA, CDR2 YSYEKL. V lost 1 base and J 6 bases, leaving 6 bases between the germline ends. The CDR3 has 13 residues. This same sample was also taken into another study, of T cells of mothers and their children.

V usage is TRBV4-1 and J usage is TRBJ2-2; D unclear. Material for sequencing was blood. This clonotype originated in a boy under 18 in good health. DNA of the CDR3: TGCGCCAGCAGCCAAGTGCCCCCCGGGGAGCTGTTTTTT. Protein: CASSQVPPGELFF.